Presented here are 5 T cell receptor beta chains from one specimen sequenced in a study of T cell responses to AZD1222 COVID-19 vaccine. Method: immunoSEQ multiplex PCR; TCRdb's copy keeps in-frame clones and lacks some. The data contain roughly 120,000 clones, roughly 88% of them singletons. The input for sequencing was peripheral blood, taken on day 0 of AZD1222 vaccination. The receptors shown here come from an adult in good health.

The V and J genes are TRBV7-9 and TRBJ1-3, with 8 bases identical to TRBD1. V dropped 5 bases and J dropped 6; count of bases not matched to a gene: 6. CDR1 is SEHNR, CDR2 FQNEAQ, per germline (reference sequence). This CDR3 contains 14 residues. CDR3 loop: CASSLSTGENTIYF. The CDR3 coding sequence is TGTGCCAGCAGCCTCTCGACAGGGGAAAACACCATATATTTT.

The CDR3 region is CASSAPGTGYEQYF. CDR3 in DNA: TGTGCCAGTAGTGCCCCCGGGACAGGCTACGAGCAGTACTTC. The genes are TRBV19 and TRBJ2-7; 8 bases map to TRBD1. V dropped 5 bases and J dropped 3; count of bases not matched to a gene: 6. The CDR3 runs to 14 residues. Germline assignment: CDR1 LNHDA and CDR2 SQIVND (reference sequence).

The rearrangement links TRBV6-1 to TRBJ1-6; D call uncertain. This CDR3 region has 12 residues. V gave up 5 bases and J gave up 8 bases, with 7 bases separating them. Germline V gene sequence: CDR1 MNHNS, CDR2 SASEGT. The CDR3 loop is CASSTSDSPLHF. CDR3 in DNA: TGTGCCAGCAGTACGTCTGATTCACCCCTCCACTTT.

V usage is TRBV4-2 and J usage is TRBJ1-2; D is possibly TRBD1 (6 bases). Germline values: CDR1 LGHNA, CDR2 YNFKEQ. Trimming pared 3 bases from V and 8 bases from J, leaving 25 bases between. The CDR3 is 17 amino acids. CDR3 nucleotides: TGTGCCAGCAGCCATACAAGCCGGGGGCAGGGGAGTCAGGGCTACACCTTC. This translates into CASSHTSRGQGSQGYTF.

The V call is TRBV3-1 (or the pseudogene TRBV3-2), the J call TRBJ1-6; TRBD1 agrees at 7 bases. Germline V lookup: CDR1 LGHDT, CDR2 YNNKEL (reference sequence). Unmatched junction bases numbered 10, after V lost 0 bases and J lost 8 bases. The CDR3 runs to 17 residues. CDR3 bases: TGTGCCAGCAGCCAAGATCAATCTTGGGACAGAGATTCACCCCTCCACTTT. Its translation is CASSQDQSWDRDSPLHF.